This TCR beta chain was sequenced in a study of immune evolution from preneoplasia to lung adenocarcinoma. Overall study results and limits: Normal lung had highest clonality; later lesions appeared denser, more diverse.

Notes on this clone: What it binds is not known.

Only in-frame clones appear in the TCRdb table, and some are missing; sequencing was by immunoSEQ multiplex PCR. Seen here are more than 13,000 clones, about 80% observed once, and the top ten hold 4.9%. Trimming took 1 base from V and 7 from J, leaving 11 bases between them. This CDR3 is 14 amino acids long. Looked up from germline, CDR1 is SGDLS and CDR2 is YYNGEE. This chain uses TRBV9 with TRBJ2-2; D gene ambiguous. The sequence was collected from a person aged 70 to 85 with lung adenocarcinoma. Sequenced sample: FFPE minimally invasive lung adenocarcinoma tissue. CDR3 in amino acids: CASSVLLGGGELFF. CDR3 coding DNA: TGTGCCAGCAGCGTACTTCTGGGCGGCGGGGAGCTGTTTTTT.